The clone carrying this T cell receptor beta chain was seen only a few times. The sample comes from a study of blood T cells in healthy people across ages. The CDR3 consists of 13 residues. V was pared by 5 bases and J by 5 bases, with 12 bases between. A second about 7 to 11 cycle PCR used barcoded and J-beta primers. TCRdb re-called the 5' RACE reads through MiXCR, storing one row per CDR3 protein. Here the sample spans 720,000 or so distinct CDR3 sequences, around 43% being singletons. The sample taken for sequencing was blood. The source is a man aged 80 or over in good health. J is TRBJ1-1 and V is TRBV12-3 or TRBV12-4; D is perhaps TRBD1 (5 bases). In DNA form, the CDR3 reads TGTGCCAGCAGTGACCACGGGGGAACTGAAGCTTTCTTT. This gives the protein CASSDHGGTEAFF.